The present T cell receptor (beta chain) was sequenced within a study of beta chain features in type 1 diabetes. Every isolated RNA sample was fully reverse transcribed, so sequencing captured expressed TCRB transcripts. Sequencing used immunoSEQ multiplex PCR; TCRdb keeps in-frame clones, though not all of them. The sample records 140,000 to 150,000 clones, around 51% being singletons. V was trimmed by 5 bases and J by 8 bases, leaving 18 bases between them. The germline V gene encodes CDR1 SGHTA and CDR2 FQGTGA. This CDR3 has 14 residues. Over 95% purity was reached by all sorted populations. Sequenced input: Tregs from blood. The origin of this receptor is a young man in good health. The rearrangement links TRBV7-3 to TRBJ1-2; no clear D. As DNA, the CDR3 is TGTGCCAGCAGCCCCGCCGCGGGCACTTACGGCTACACCTTC. Protein product: CASSPAAGTYGYTF.